The source of this T cell receptor (beta chain) is a study of T cells after yellow fever vaccination. Study-level findings and limits: A minor fraction of clonotypes spanned both CD4 and CD8 compartments.

This clonotype occurred many times. Germline values: CDR1 LGHDT, CDR2 YNNKEL (reference sequence). Between the trimmed V and J ends, which lost 4 bases and 1 base, there was a span of 13 bases. The CDR3 covers 15 residues. A 5'RACE template-switching step, the method used to make TCR cDNA, added a universal primer site and UMIs. TCRdb reprocessed the 5' RACE reads via MiXCR and lists one record per CDR3 protein. The sample has tens of thousands of distinct CDR3 sequences; less than 8.5% are singletons. V gene TRBV3-1 combines with J gene TRBJ2-5; weak D call: TRBD2 (6 bases). This clonotype was obtained from a young man who received the YFV17D yellow fever vaccine. The sequencing used PBMCs, either bulk or a sorted T-cell subset (CD4+, CD8+, memory, or dextramer-sorted; not recorded which), collected on the day of the first yellow fever vaccination. CDR3 in DNA: TGTGCCAGCAGCCCAAGCGGAGGGACCCAAGAGACCCAGTACTTC. Residues: CASSPSGGTQETQYF.